The clone carrying this T cell receptor (beta chain) has just one count. Antigen specificity is unknown. The data derive from a study of T cells in Graves' hyperthyroidism and ophthalmopathy. Findings and caveats of the study: Ophthalmopathy onset followed model prediction by a median roughly 6.5 months. A model of 13 V-J pairs discriminated ophthalmopathy from stable hyperthyroidism.

RNA transcripts were the template for amplifying TCR beta CDR3 regions. HTBI primers were used for first-round RT-PCR of the TCR CDR3. Via MiXCR, TCRdb re-called the multiplex PCR reads, giving one row per CDR3 protein. The sample has 450,000 to 650,000 distinct CDR3 sequences; around 21% are singletons. The V end lost 1 base, the J end lost 5 bases, and 15 bases lay between the germline ends. Germline assignment: CDR1 MGHRA and CDR2 YSYEKL. The CDR3 length is 16 residues. Lactation, pregnancy, other autoimmune disease or uncontrolled infection led to exclusion of patients. Around 9.8 ml fresh peripheral blood yielded the PBMCs.

This clonotype originated in a man younger than 30 with Graves' hyperthyroidism. V is TRBV4-1 and J is TRBJ1-5; D unclear. Sequencing used blood. The CDR3 region is CASSQGWMGGDQPQHF. The CDR3 nucleotides are TGCGCCAGCAGCCAAGGCTGGATGGGTGGGGATCAGCCCCAGCATTTT.